The 32 T cell receptor beta chains below all came from one sample that was sequenced in a study of T-cell memory formation after mild COVID-19. TCRdb processed the 5' RACE reads anew with MiXCR; each CDR3 protein has one entry. The top ten clones hold roughly 23% of a sample with 170,000 or so distinct CDR3 sequences, 20% to 25% of them seen once. Sample: PBMCs or a T cell subset sorted from them (not recorded which). These TCRs come from an adult woman who had mild COVID-19 (a few samples of this study predate the infection). Cell type and time point are not known.

The CDR3 is CSARDLVAGSYNEQFF. The DNA of the CDR3 is TGCAGTGCTAGAGATCTGGTAGCGGGGTCGTACAATGAGCAGTTCTTC. V usage is TRBV20-1 and J usage is TRBJ2-1; 8 positions match TRBD2. The CDR3 sequence is 16 residues long. Losses at the gene ends were 0 bases for V and 4 bases for J; bases not matched to a gene: 8. Germline CDR1 and CDR2: DFQATT and SNEGSKA (reference sequence).

The V gene is TRBV12-3 or TRBV12-4, the J gene TRBJ2-5; 8 bases map to TRBD1. Trimming cost V 5 bases and J 4 bases; bases outside gene matches: 6. The length of the CDR3 is 14 residues. This CDR3 reads CASSPTGAGETQYF. As DNA, the CDR3 is TGTGCCAGCAGTCCGACAGGGGCTGGAGAGACCCAGTACTTC.

This clonotype appeared a few times. The V gene is TRBV11-2, the J gene TRBJ2-7; weak D call: TRBD2 (7 bases). Germline V gene lookup returns CDR1 SGHAT and CDR2 FQNNGV. Trimming shortened V by 5 bases and J by 4 bases, and 15 bases separated the two germline ends. CDR3 size: 14 residues. CDR3 loop: CASSEGGVGYEQYF. The CDR3 DNA reads as TGTGCCAGCAGCGAGGGGGGGGTCGGGTACGAGCAGTACTTC.

The rearrangement uses TRBV11-2 and TRBJ2-1; no firm D call. Germline V gene data show CDR1 as SGHAT and CDR2 as FQNNGV. The CDR3 consists of 14 residues. Trimming shortened V by 0 bases and J by 0 bases, and 3 bases separated the two germline ends. CDR3 sequence reads: CASSLESSYNEQFF. The CDR3 DNA reads TGTGCCAGCAGCTTAGAATCCTCCTACAATGAGCAGTTCTTC.

This clonotype has more than one count but fewer than ten. The chain uses TRBV6-6 and TRBJ2-3, with D unclear. The germline V and J ends were trimmed by 0 bases and 6 bases, with 4 bases remaining between them. In germline, CDR1 is MNHNY, CDR2 SVGAGI (reference sequence). This CDR3 spans 12 amino acids. The CDR3: CASSYSVDTQYF. Here the CDR3 DNA reads TGTGCCAGCAGTTACTCAGTGGATACGCAGTATTTT.

The chain joins TRBV29-1 to TRBJ2-1; perhaps TRBD2 as D (5 bases). The germline V gene encodes CDR1 SQVTM and CDR2 ANQGSEA. This CDR3 spans 17 amino acids. Trimming removed 1 base at V and 3 bases at J, with 19 bases between. The CDR3, as DNA: TGCAGCGTTGAAGTCGATCAGCGGAGTACTTTCTACAATGAGCAGTTCTTC. Its translation: CSVEVDQRSTFYNEQFF.

Note on this clonotype: A much larger clone lies one base from this, so it may be a read error. The chain links TRBV7-8 to TRBJ2-5, with 11 nucleotides matching TRBD2. CDR3 length equals 14 residues. Germline V gene lookup returns CDR1 SGHVS and CDR2 FQNEAQ. This chain's CDR3 is CASSKTSGAETKYF. In DNA form, the CDR3 reads TGTGCCAGCAGCAAGACTAGCGGGGCAGAGACCAAGTACTTC.

This clonotype was seen more than once but under ten times. Here the CDR3 reads CASSQVLWREAFF. The CDR3 region has the DNA TGCGCCAGCAGCCAAGTTTTATGGCGTGAAGCTTTCTTT. The V gene is TRBV4-3, the J gene TRBJ1-1; no clear D gene. The length of the CDR3 is 13 residues. V lost 1 base and J 7 bases, leaving 10 bases between the germline ends. The V gene's germline CDR1 is LGHNA and CDR2 YSLEER.

This clonotype turned up a few times. This chain connects TRBV7-6 to TRBJ1-4, with D unresolved. V shed 0 bases and J shed 8 bases, with 13 bases lying between them. This CDR3 contains 15 residues. Germline values: CDR1 SGHVS, CDR2 FNYEAQ. The CDR3 spells CASSLAFSPGEKLFF. CDR3 coding DNA: TGTGCCAGCAGCTTAGCGTTCTCTCCCGGGGAAAAACTGTTTTTT.

This clonotype was seen a handful of times. The J gene is TRBJ2-3, the V gene TRBV11-2; no firm D call. Germline V gives CDR1 SGHAT, CDR2 FQNNGV. Trimming took 5 bases from V and 0 from J, leaving 6 bases between them. CDR3 length: 13 residues. The CDR3 DNA reads TGTGCCAGCAGCCCGGACAGCACAGATACGCAGTATTTT. Protein product: CASSPDSTDTQYF.

This clonotype was recorded a few times. CDR3 nucleotide sequence: TGTGCCAGCAGTTTATTACCCGGGGGACATGGCTACACCTTC. Protein product: CASSLLPGGHGYTF. V is TRBV27 and J is TRBJ1-2, with D possibly matching TRBD1 (5 bases). CDR3 size: 14 residues. V lost 1 base and J 6 bases, leaving 12 bases between the germline ends. CDR1 and CDR2 (germline): MNHEY, SMNVEV (reference sequence).

This clonotype has more than one count but fewer than ten. V is TRBV5-1 and J is TRBJ2-7, with D perhaps being TRBD1 or TRBD2 (5 bases each). Germline V gene data show CDR1 as SGHRS and CDR2 as YFSETQ. The CDR3 loop spans 15 amino acids. V lost 3 bases and J 2 bases, leaving 15 bases between the germline ends. CDR3: CASSSDRDGPYEQYF. CDR3 coding DNA: TGCGCCAGCAGCTCGGACCGGGACGGTCCCTACGAGCAGTACTTC.

The chain uses TRBV16 and TRBJ2-1; 7 bases agree with TRBD2. CDR1 and CDR2 (germline): KGHSY, FQNENV. The V segment lost 4 bases and the J segment 10 bases; nucleotides outside the gene matches: 7. The CDR3 has 13 residues. The CDR3 sequence: CASSPPGGREQFF. CDR3 DNA: TGTGCCAGCAGCCCCCCCGGGGGGAGAGAGCAGTTCTTC.

DNA for the CDR3: TGCAGTGCTCGGGACTCCCGGCATTACAATGAGCAGTTCTTC. It yields the protein CSARDSRHYNEQFF. This chain uses TRBV20-1 with TRBJ2-1; the D gene is possibly TRBD2 (6 bases). Trimming took 5 bases from V and 4 from J, leaving 15 bases between them. The germline CDR1 and CDR2 sequences are DFQATT and SNEGSKA (reference sequence). The CDR3 runs to 14 residues.

This clonotype was observed a handful of times. The chain uses TRBV27 and TRBJ2-1; D unresolved. The germline CDR1 and CDR2 sequences are MNHEY and SMNVEV (reference sequence). This CDR3 has 14 residues. Trimming shortened V by 5 bases and J by 3 bases, and 11 bases separated the two germline ends. The CDR3: CASSPWAFYNEQFF. The CDR3 DNA reads as TGTGCCAGCAGTCCTTGGGCCTTCTACAATGAGCAGTTCTTC.

This sequence joins TRBV5-1 and TRBJ2-6; 9 bases match TRBD1. Germline CDR1 is SGHRS and CDR2 is YFSETQ. Trimming at V came to 4 bases and at J to 0 bases, leaving 5 bases not matched to a gene. This CDR3 contains 17 residues. The CDR3, as DNA: TGCGCCAGCAGCCCAGGGACAGGGTACTCTGGGGCCAACGTCCTGACTTTC. This gives the protein CASSPGTGYSGANVLTF.

In its sample, this clonotype was seen a few times. The chain combines TRBV4-1 with TRBJ1-5, with no clear D. This CDR3 has 13 amino acids. V lost 1 base to trimming and J lost 10 bases, with 11 bases between them. Germline V gene sequence: CDR1 MGHRA, CDR2 YSYEKL. CDR3 coding DNA: TGCGCCAGCAGCCAAGCACCGGGTTCACCCCAGCATTTT. It codes for CASSQAPGSPQHF.

This clonotype was observed a handful of times. The rearrangement joins TRBV11-2 to TRBJ1-6; TRBD1 aligns across 9 bases. Germline V lookup: CDR1 SGHAT, CDR2 FQNNGV. The CDR3 spans 18 residues. Trimming removed 5 bases from V and 5 bases from J; junction bases left unmatched: 13. The DNA for the CDR3 is TGTGCCAGCAGCCCCAGGGACAGGGTTACGATACATAATTCACCCCTCCACTTT. Protein: CASSPRDRVTIHNSPLHF.

The chain links TRBV28 to TRBJ2-7; 7 nucleotides match TRBD1. Germline V gene sequence: CDR1 MDHEN, CDR2 SYDVKM. V lost 6 bases and J lost 4; bases outside the gene matches: 21. This CDR3 has 18 residues. The CDR3 reads CASSFTGARTTRGYEQYF. The CDR3 DNA reads as TGTGCCAGCAGCTTCACAGGGGCTCGCACCACTAGGGGTTACGAGCAGTACTTC.

By sample share, this clonotype is medium-sized. The rearrangement joins TRBV7-8 to TRBJ1-3, with a weak D call TRBD1 (6 bases). V was cut by 0 bases and J by 2 bases, with 8 bases left in between. CDR1 is SGHVS and CDR2 is FQNEAQ in the germline V gene. The CDR3 runs 15 residues. The CDR3 loop reads CASSLAGGTGNTIYF. The CDR3 DNA reads as TGTGCCAGCAGCTTAGCAGGGGGAACTGGAAACACCATATATTTT.

V and J are TRBV7-3 and TRBJ2-1, with a possible D match to TRBD1 (6 bases). CDR1 is SGHTA and CDR2 is FQGTGA in the germline V gene. The CDR3 consists of 14 residues. The germline V and J ends were trimmed by 5 bases and 4 bases, with 12 bases remaining between them. Here the CDR3 DNA reads TGTGCCAGCAGCCCGGACAGCGCGTACAATGAGCAGTTCTTC. Its protein product is CASSPDSAYNEQFF.

DNA for the CDR3: TGTGCCAGCGAAATCTCCTACAATGAGCAGTTCTTC. It translates to CASEISYNEQFF. This rearrangement joins TRBV2 to TRBJ2-1, with D uncertain. With 8 bases removed from V and 0 bases from J, the gap between germline ends came to 5 bases. Looked up from germline, CDR1 is SNHLY and CDR2 is FYNNEI. The CDR3 consists of 12 residues. The full variable domain, completed using reference TRBV2 and TRBJ2-1, is EPEVTQTPSHQVTQMGQEVILRCVPISNHLYFYWYRQILGQKVEFLVSFYNNEISEKSEIFDDQFSVERPDGSNFTLKIRSTKLEDSAMYFCASEISYNEQFFGPGTRLTVL.

This clonotype was found a few times. The chain uses TRBV7-2 and TRBJ2-2; 10 bases agree with TRBD2. This CDR3 comprises 18 residues. Germline CDR1 reads SGHTA; CDR2 reads FQGNSA. V shed 5 bases, J shed 2 bases, and the junction held 11 bases outside the gene matches. Here the CDR3 DNA reads TGTGCCAGCAGCCTACAAGCACTAGCGGGATTAAACACCGGGGAGCTGTTTTTT. Translating gives CASSLQALAGLNTGELFF.

The table lists this clonotype with a few counts. The V gene is TRBV15, the J gene TRBJ2-7; D unresolved. This CDR3 spans 14 amino acids. The V gene lost 3 bases and the J gene lost 2 bases, with 11 bases spanning the gap. The V gene's germline CDR1 is LNHNV and CDR2 YYDKDF (reference sequence). CDR3 nucleotides: TGTGCCACCAGCAGCCGTATCAGCACCTACGAGCAGTACTTC. It translates to CATSSRISTYEQYF.

The chain employs TRBV7-2 and TRBJ2-1, with 8 positions matching TRBD2. Trimming at V came to 4 bases and at J to 4 bases, leaving 9 bases not matched to a gene. CDR3 length: 16 residues. Germline V gives CDR1 SGHTA, CDR2 FQGNSA. CDR3 sequence: CASSSASGFIYNEQFF. The CDR3 DNA is TGTGCCAGCAGCTCGGCTAGCGGGTTCATATACAATGAGCAGTTCTTC.

A few counts support this clonotype. This chain uses TRBV6-5 with TRBJ2-3; D is perhaps TRBD2 (5 bases). Between the trimmed V and J ends, which lost 6 bases and 7 bases, there was a span of 17 bases. The CDR3 extends over 14 amino acids. The V gene's germline CDR1 is MNHEY and CDR2 SVGAGI. The CDR3 region is CASSPGPSTYTQYF. The CDR3 DNA follows: TGTGCCAGCAGCCCCGGACCTAGCACGTATACGCAGTATTTT.

This clonotype showed up just a few times. The chain has TRBV20-1 and TRBJ2-7; D may be TRBD2 (6 bases). Trimming cost V 3 bases and J 2 bases, with 11 bases left between them. Germline V gene data show CDR1 as DFQATT and CDR2 as SNEGSKA (reference sequence). This CDR3 comprises 13 residues. The CDR3 here is CSARVSGTYEQYF. In DNA, the CDR3 is TGCAGTGCTAGGGTTAGCGGAACCTACGAGCAGTACTTC.

V gene TRBV3-1 combines with J gene TRBJ1-1; D possibly corresponds to TRBD1 (5 bases). Germline V gene sequence: CDR1 LGHDT, CDR2 YNNKEL (reference sequence). This CDR3 region has 16 residues. The ends were cut back, 0 bases at V and 0 bases at J, with 11 bases in the middle. The CDR3 protein is CASSQETWGLNTEAFF. The DNA for the CDR3 is TGTGCCAGCAGCCAAGAGACATGGGGGTTGAACACTGAAGCTTTCTTT. The full variable domain, with the rest looked up from reference TRBV3-1 and TRBJ1-1, is DTAVSQTPKYLVTQMGNDKSIKCEQNLGHDTMYWYKQDSKKFLKIMFSYNNKELIINETVPNRFSPKSPDKAHLNLHINSLELGDSAVYFCASSQETWGLNTEAFFGQGTRLTVV.

The V gene is TRBV9, the J gene TRBJ2-1; D remains unclear. The length of the CDR3 is 15 residues. CDR1 SGDLS and CDR2 YYNGEE come from the germline V gene. V was trimmed by 4 bases and J by 0 bases, leaving 11 bases between them. The CDR3 here is CASSPTPSSYNEQFF. The CDR3 DNA is TGTGCCAGCAGCCCCACTCCCAGCTCCTACAATGAGCAGTTCTTC.

This rearrangement joins TRBV19 to TRBJ1-1; no reliable D call. The V gene's germline CDR1 is LNHDA and CDR2 SQIVND (reference sequence). The CDR3 length is 13 residues. Trimming pared 5 bases from V and 2 bases from J, leaving 9 bases between. CDR3 DNA sequence: TGTGCCAGTAGTCAAGACGGTAACACTGAAGCTTTCTTT. Protein: CASSQDGNTEAFF. The full variable domain, in which reference TRBV19 and TRBJ1-1 provide the parts outside the CDR3, is DGGITQSPKYLFRKEGQNVTLSCEQNLNHDAMYWYRQDPGQGLRLIYYSQIVNDFQKGDIAEGYSVSREKKESFPLTVTSAQKNPTAFYLCASSQDGNTEAFFGQGTRLTVV.

This chain joins TRBV4-1 and TRBJ1-1; perhaps TRBD1 as D (6 bases). The CDR3 has 17 residues. Trimming removed 0 bases from V and 4 bases from J, with 18 bases in between. Germline V lookup: CDR1 MGHRA, CDR2 YSYEKL. Written as DNA, the CDR3 is TGCGCCAGCAGCCAAGAATCCTACAACAGGGTCGGCACTGAAGCTTTCTTT. This encodes CASSQESYNRVGTEAFF.

This clonotype has ten or more counts. V and J are TRBV4-1 and TRBJ2-3; D possibly corresponds to TRBD2 (6 bases). The CDR3 has 16 residues. The germline V and J ends were trimmed by 3 bases and 4 bases, with 17 bases remaining between them. Germline lookup yields CDR1 MGHRA and CDR2 YSYEKL. CDR3 bases: TGCGCCAGCAGCCACGTTTCTAGCGATCCTGCAGATACGCAGTATTTT. Its translation is CASSHVSSDPADTQYF.